Following are 24 T cell receptor beta chains from one sample sequenced in a study of early T cells in non-severe SARS-CoV-2 infection. Using its own MiXCR run on the 5' RACE reads, TCRdb lists one record per CDR3 protein. The table shows roughly 24,000 distinct CDR3 sequences, with roughly 4.7% occurring only once. The specimen was whole blood. Every receptor here comes from an adult who was a healthcare worker with PCR-confirmed SARS-CoV-2 infection or an uninfected control (not recorded which).

This clonotype was recorded at least ten times. The chain uses TRBV9 and TRBJ1-2, with 8 bases fitting TRBD1. Germline V gene sequence: CDR1 SGDLS, CDR2 YYNGEE. The CDR3 has 16 residues. Unmatched junction bases numbered 9, after V lost 4 bases and J lost 1 base. The DNA for the CDR3 is TGTGCCAGCAGCCTACAGACAGGGGCGTTTAACTATGGCTACACCTTC. This gives the protein CASSLQTGAFNYGYTF.

Many counts were recorded for this clonotype. V gene TRBV5-5 combines with J gene TRBJ2-3; 9 bases line up with TRBD1. Germline lookup yields CDR1 SGHKS and CDR2 YYEKEE (reference sequence). The CDR3 length is 14 residues. Trimming at V came to 4 bases and at J to 1 base, leaving 1 base not matched to a gene. CDR3 sequence reads: CASSRDRGTDTQYF. CDR3 DNA: TGTGCCAGCAGCCGGGACAGGGGCACAGATACGCAGTATTTT.

This clonotype showed up just a few times. The chain couples TRBV6-2 or TRBV6-3 to TRBJ2-7; 8 bases match TRBD1. CDR1 is MNHEY and CDR2 is SVGEGT in the germline V gene. V lost 5 bases, J lost 0 bases, and 15 bases stayed unmatched. The CDR3 consists of 18 residues. The DNA of the CDR3 is TGTGCCAGCAGTACTGGGGGCAGGGGGCACTTCGGCTCCTACGAGCAGTACTTC. This translates into CASSTGGRGHFGSYEQYF.

This clonotype was seen repeatedly, ten times or more. The rearrangement joins TRBV20-1 to TRBJ2-1, with D perhaps TRBD2 (5 bases). Germline CDR1 reads DFQATT; CDR2 reads SNEGSKA (reference sequence). Between the trimmed V and J ends, which lost 3 bases and 8 bases, there was a span of 17 bases. The CDR3 sequence is 14 residues long. The CDR3 bases are TGCAGTGCTAGTGCGTTTGCGGTGAGGGATGAGCAGTTCTTC. Encoded protein: CSASAFAVRDEQFF.

J is TRBJ2-4 and V is TRBV4-3; D remains ambiguous. V was cut by 1 base and J by 8 bases, with 12 bases left in between. From germline, CDR1 is LGHNA and CDR2 YSLEER. The CDR3 has 14 residues. CDR3 in amino acids: CASSQGGSWDIQYF. CDR3 DNA: TGCGCCAGCAGCCAAGGGGGTAGCTGGGACATTCAGTACTTC.

Only a few counts were recorded for this clonotype. The chain recombines TRBV15 with TRBJ2-5, with no clear D. V lost 0 bases to trimming and J lost 2 bases, with 7 bases between them. The germline V gene encodes CDR1 LNHNV and CDR2 YYDKDF (reference sequence). CDR3 length equals 14 residues. CDR3 coding DNA: TGTGCCACCAGCAGAGATCATAGTCAAGAGACCCAGTACTTC. It translates to CATSRDHSQETQYF. The full variable domain, completed using reference TRBV15 and TRBJ2-5, is DAMVIQNPRYQVTQFGKPVTLSCSQTLNHNVMYWYQQKSSQAPKLLFHYYDKDFNNEADTPDNFQSRRPNTSFCFLDIRSPGLGDTAMYLCATSRDHSQETQYFGPGTRLLVL.

This clonotype was detected ten times or more. J is TRBJ1-4 and V is TRBV18; D gene uncertain. Trimming removed 0 bases at V and 8 bases at J, with 10 bases between. The CDR3 has 14 residues. Germline V gene sequence: CDR1 KGHSH, CDR2 LQKENI. CDR3 loop: CASSPPTGSEKLFF. DNA for the CDR3: TGTGCCAGCTCACCACCGACGGGGAGCGAAAAACTGTTTTTT.

This clonotype occurred many times. The chain has TRBV24-1 and TRBJ2-1; 7 bases are shared with TRBD2. The ends lost 5 bases at V and 1 base at J; junction bases unmatched: 4. The CDR3 spans 15 residues. The germline V gene has CDR1 KGHDR and CDR2 SFDVKD. The CDR3 protein is CATSGAGGSYNEQFF. In nucleotides, the CDR3 is TGTGCCACCAGTGGAGCCGGGGGGTCCTACAATGAGCAGTTCTTC.

CDR3 region: CASSSFGSTDTQYF. The CDR3 DNA reads TGTGCCAGCAGTTCCTTCGGGAGCACAGATACGCAGTATTTT. The chain couples TRBV12-3 or TRBV12-4 to TRBJ2-3; unclear D gene. The CDR3 length is 14 residues. Trimming took off 4 bases at V and 0 bases at J, with 8 bases between the two ends.

Many counts were recorded for this clonotype. This rearrangement joins TRBV11-3 to TRBJ2-3; TRBD2 might be the D (5 bases). The CDR3 totals 14 residues. Germline loops: CDR1 SGHNT, CDR2 YENEEA. V was shortened by 4 bases and J by 5 bases, with 13 bases between the two germline ends. CDR3 bases: TGTGCCAGCAGCTCTTCGGGGAATGGAGATACGCAGTATTTT. This encodes CASSSSGNGDTQYF.

Ten or more counts support this clonotype. The gene calls are TRBV7-8 and TRBJ2-5; D assignment may be TRBD1 or TRBD2 (6 bases each). The CDR3 has 15 amino acids. Germline V CDR1 and CDR2: SGHVS, FQNEAQ. V was trimmed by 4 bases and J by 3 bases, leaving 15 bases between them. The CDR3 loop is CASSYWGAFKETQYF. Written as DNA, the CDR3 is TGTGCCAGCAGCTACTGGGGGGCGTTTAAAGAGACCCAGTACTTC.

Sample share makes this clonotype medium-sized (0.01 to 0.1%). The chain has TRBV7-9 and TRBJ2-5; D is ambiguous. The CDR3 is 14 amino acids. V lost 2 bases and J lost 0, with 7 bases in between. Germline assignment: CDR1 SEHNR and CDR2 FQNEAQ (reference sequence). Here the CDR3 DNA reads TGTGCCAGCAGCTTATGGACGAACCAAGAGACCCAGTACTTC. This encodes CASSLWTNQETQYF.

CDR3 amino acids: CSVVPGGTDTQYF. The CDR3 DNA reads as TGCAGCGTTGTACCCGGGGGCACAGATACGCAGTATTTT. V usage is TRBV29-1 and J usage is TRBJ2-3; D is perhaps TRBD2 (5 bases). V was trimmed by 4 bases and J by 1 base, leaving 9 bases between them. The CDR3 has 13 amino acids. Germline V CDR1 and CDR2: SQVTM, ANQGSEA.

This clonotype came up many times. In DNA form, the CDR3 reads TGTGCCAGCAGCTTTAACCTCGGACAGCTCGACTGCAAGGCTTTCTTT. This encodes CASSFNLGQLDCKAFF. The chain carries TRBV7-9 and TRBJ1-1; D is perhaps TRBD1 (6 bases). With 3 bases removed from V and 11 bases from J, the gap between germline ends came to 25 bases. CDR1 and CDR2 (germline): SEHNR, FQNEAQ (reference sequence). The CDR3 has 16 amino acids.

This clonotype was detected ten times or more. This chain joins TRBV7-6 and TRBJ2-1; 7 positions agree with TRBD1. This CDR3 region has 11 residues. Losses at the gene ends were 4 bases for V and 9 bases for J; bases not matched to a gene: 0. Germline CDR1 and CDR2: SGHVS and FNYEAQ. The CDR3 region has the DNA TGTGCCAGCAGCTCAGGGGGTGAGCAGTTCTTC. Protein: CASSSGGEQFF. The full variable domain, its missing parts supplied by reference TRBV7-6 and TRBJ2-1, is GAGVSQSPRYKVTKRGQDVALRCDPISGHVSLYWYRQALGQGPEFLTYFNYEAQQDKSGLPNDRFSAERPEGSISTLTIQRTEQRDSAMYRCASSSGGEQFFGPGTRLTVL.

CDR3 loop: CASSSRSNEQFF. The CDR3 nucleotides are TGTGCCAGCAGTTCACGAAGCAATGAGCAGTTCTTC. The gene calls are TRBV6-2 or TRBV6-3 and TRBJ2-1, with D unresolved. The CDR3 covers 12 residues. V lost 4 bases to trimming and J lost 6 bases, with 7 bases between them. CDR1 MNHEY and CDR2 SVGEGT come from the germline V gene.

This clonotype was seen many times. The chain is built from TRBV19 and TRBJ1-3; D not resolved. The V end was cut by 8 bases, the J end by 4 bases, with 6 bases between. The CDR3 spans 11 residues. The germline CDR1 and CDR2 sequences are LNHDA and SQIVND (reference sequence). CDR3 loop: CASARGNTIYF. CDR3 DNA sequence: TGTGCCAGTGCCCGAGGAAACACCATATATTTT.

This clonotype was found once. This chain links TRBV28 with TRBJ2-3; D uncertain. The CDR3 has 12 amino acids. Germline V gene lookup returns CDR1 MDHEN and CDR2 SYDVKM. V gave up 5 bases and J gave up 4 bases, with 7 bases separating them. DNA for the CDR3: TGTGCCAGCAGTGTGAAGCCAGATACGCAGTATTTT. It yields the protein CASSVKPDTQYF.

Ten or more counts support this clonotype. The gene calls are TRBV28 and TRBJ2-3; 7 nucleotides match TRBD1. V shed 3 bases, J shed 2 bases, and the junction held 8 bases outside the gene matches. From germline, CDR1 is MDHEN and CDR2 SYDVKM. The CDR3 extends over 16 amino acids. The CDR3 here is CASSFRGGSHTDTQYF. The CDR3 DNA is TGTGCCAGCAGTTTCCGAGGGGGCAGTCACACAGATACGCAGTATTTT.

The chain has TRBV20-1 and TRBJ2-3, with D hard to call. The ends were cut back, 6 bases at V and 3 bases at J, with 16 bases in the middle. CDR3 size: 14 residues. Germline-derived CDR1 and CDR2 are DFQATT and SNEGSKA (reference sequence). In DNA form, the CDR3 reads TGCAGTGCCTTCGCTCGGGCGCAGACAGATACGCAGTATTTT. It yields the protein CSAFARAQTDTQYF.

Many counts were recorded for this clonotype. The chain is built from TRBV11-2 and TRBJ2-1; the D call may be TRBD1 or TRBD2 (5 bases each). V gave up 4 bases and J gave up 3 bases, with 16 bases separating them. The CDR3 contains 16 residues. The germline V gene encodes CDR1 SGHAT and CDR2 FQNNGV. DNA of the CDR3: TGTGCCAGCAGCTCCGAGGGGCAGGGCAACTACAATGAGCAGTTCTTC. As protein: CASSSEGQGNYNEQFF. Variable domain in full (rest from reference TRBV11-2 and TRBJ2-1): EAGVAQSPRYKIIEKRQSVAFWCNPISGHATLYWYQQILGQGPKLLIQFQNNGVVDDSQLPKDRFSAERLKGVDSTLKIQPAKLEDSAVYLCASSSEGQGNYNEQFFGPGTRLTVL.

This clonotype came up many times. V usage is TRBV7-3 and J usage is TRBJ2-3; no firm D call. V lost 0 bases and J lost 1, with 11 bases in between. The CDR3 spans 16 residues. Germline V gives CDR1 SGHTA, CDR2 FQGTGA. The CDR3 DNA sequence: TGTGCCAGCAGCTTAACGGTCGTGGGCCGCACAGATACGCAGTATTTT. The encoded protein is CASSLTVVGRTDTQYF.

This clonotype was detected many times. The V gene is TRBV29-1, the J gene TRBJ2-7; D not certain. Per the germline V gene, CDR1 is SQVTM and CDR2 is ANQGSEA. This CDR3 has 12 amino acids. V lost 4 bases, J lost 0 bases, and 7 bases lay in between. The CDR3 nucleotides read TGCAGCGTTGTAGGCAACTCCTACGAGCAGTACTTC. Its protein is CSVVGNSYEQYF.

This clonotype was recorded at least ten times. The V gene is TRBV7-6, the J gene TRBJ2-7; tentatively, D is TRBD1 (7 bases). V dropped 5 bases and J dropped 3 bases, with 14 bases sitting between them. There are 14 residues in the CDR3. Germline-derived CDR1 and CDR2 are SGHVS and FNYEAQ. The CDR3 is CASSLGGTDYEQYF. The CDR3 nucleotides read TGTGCCAGCAGCCTAGGAGGGACAGACTACGAGCAGTACTTC.